This T cell receptor beta chain was recorded in a study of T cells after yellow fever vaccination. General observations from the study: Clonotypes shared by both compartments, CD4 and CD8, made up a small share. Most clones from primary vaccination resurfaced after the booster (around 95% CD4, 88% CD8).

CDR3 length: 14 amino acids. Germline CDR1 reads SGHTA; CDR2 reads FQGNSA. Trimming shortened V by 2 bases and J by 3 bases, and 11 bases separated the two germline ends. One entry per CDR3 protein results from TCRdb running MiXCR on the 5' RACE reads. The table records some 400,000 distinct CDR3 sequences, over 5% of them present only once. In the case of this clonotype: Its antigen is unidentified.

The V gene is TRBV7-2, the J gene TRBJ2-7, with TRBD2 as a possible D gene (6 bases). This material consisted of PBMCs, taken 5 days after the yellow fever booster vaccination. The source is a man younger than 45 who received the YFV17D yellow fever vaccine. The CDR3, as DNA: TGTGCCAGCAGCTTATCGGGACTCAACTACGAGCAGTACTTC. Translation gives CASSLSGLNYEQYF.